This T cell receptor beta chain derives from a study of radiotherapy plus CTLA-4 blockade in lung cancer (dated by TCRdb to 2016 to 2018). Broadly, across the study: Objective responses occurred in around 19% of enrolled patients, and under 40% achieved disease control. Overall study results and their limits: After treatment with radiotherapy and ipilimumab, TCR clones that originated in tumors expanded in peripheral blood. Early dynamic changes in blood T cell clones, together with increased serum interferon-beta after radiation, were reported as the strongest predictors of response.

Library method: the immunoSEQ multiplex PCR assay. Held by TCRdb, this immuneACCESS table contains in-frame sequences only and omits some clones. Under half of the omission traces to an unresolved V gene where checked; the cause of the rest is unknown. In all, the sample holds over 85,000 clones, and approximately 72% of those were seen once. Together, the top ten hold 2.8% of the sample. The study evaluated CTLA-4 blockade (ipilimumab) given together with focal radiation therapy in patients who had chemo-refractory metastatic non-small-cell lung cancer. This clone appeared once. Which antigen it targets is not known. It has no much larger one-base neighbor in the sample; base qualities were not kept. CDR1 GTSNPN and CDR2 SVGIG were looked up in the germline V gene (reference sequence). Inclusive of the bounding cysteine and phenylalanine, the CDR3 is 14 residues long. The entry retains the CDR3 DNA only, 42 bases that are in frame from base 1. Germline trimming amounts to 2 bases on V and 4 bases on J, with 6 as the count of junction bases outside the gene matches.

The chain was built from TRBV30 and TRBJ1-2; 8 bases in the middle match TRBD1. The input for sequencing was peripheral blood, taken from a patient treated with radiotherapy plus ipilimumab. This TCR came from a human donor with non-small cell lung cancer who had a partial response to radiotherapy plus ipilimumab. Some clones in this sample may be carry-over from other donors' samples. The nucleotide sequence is TGTGCCTGGAGTACGGGACAGGACGGCTATGGCTACACCTTC. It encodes CAWSTGQDGYGYTF.